The 13 T cell receptor beta chains given below trace back to one sample, sequenced in a study of T cell responses to AZD1222 COVID-19 vaccine. The repertoire was sequenced with immunoSEQ multiplex PCR; TCRdb's copy has only in-frame clones and lacks some. The table lists around 100,000 clones, 92% of them singletons. Sequenced material: peripheral blood, taken on day 0 of AZD1222 vaccination. The receptors here all came from an adult in good health.

This clone was seen a single time. The genes are TRBV4-3 and TRBJ1-1; 7 bases are shared with TRBD1. The CDR3 is 14 amino acids. J gave up 1 base and V 5 bases, and 4 bases lay outside the gene matches. CDR1 is LGHNA and CDR2 is YSLEER in the germline V gene. The DNA of the CDR3 is TGCGCCAGCAGCTCTGGACAGGAGAACACTGAAGCTTTCTTT. Translating it yields CASSSGQENTEAFF.

This chain connects TRBV7-9 to TRBJ1-2; D gene uncertain. The CDR3 runs 13 residues. The ends were cut back, 5 bases at V and 2 bases at J, with 9 bases in the middle. CDR1 and CDR2 from the germline V gene are SEHNR and FQNEAQ (reference sequence). The CDR3 reads CASSADTNYGYTF. The CDR3 nucleotides are TGTGCCAGCAGCGCTGACACAAACTATGGCTACACCTTC.

The genes are TRBV19 and TRBJ1-1, with TRBD1 as a possible D gene (5 bases). V dropped 6 bases and J dropped 6 bases, with 20 bases sitting between them. This CDR3 region has 15 residues. Germline V gene data show CDR1 as LNHDA and CDR2 as SQIVND (reference sequence). CDR3 amino acids: CASSSGRGVVSEAFF. CDR3 nucleotides: TGTGCCAGTAGCTCGGGGCGGGGGGTCGTCTCTGAAGCTTTCTTT.

J is TRBJ2-3 and V is TRBV19; D unresolved. V was pared by 1 base and J by 6 bases, with 2 bases between. The CDR3 runs to 11 residues. Germline lookup yields CDR1 LNHDA and CDR2 SQIVND (reference sequence). This CDR3 reads CASSIADTQYF. CDR3 DNA sequence: TGTGCCAGTAGTATAGCTGATACGCAGTATTTT.

The rearrangement uses TRBV28 and TRBJ2-7; tentatively, D is TRBD1 or TRBD2 (5 bases each). Germline V gene lookup returns CDR1 MDHEN and CDR2 SYDVKM. The germline V and J ends were trimmed by 2 bases and 6 bases, with 11 bases remaining between them. The CDR3 loop spans 13 amino acids. Here the CDR3 DNA reads TGTGCCAGCAGTTTAGAGGGGCCCCCCGAGCAGTACTTC. It yields the protein CASSLEGPPEQYF.

The chain combines TRBV6-5 with TRBJ2-5; D remains unclear. The V gene's germline CDR1 is MNHEY and CDR2 SVGAGI. Trimming took 6 bases from V and 0 from J, leaving 5 bases between them. This CDR3 contains 12 residues. CDR3 loop: CASRPDQETQYF. CDR3 coding DNA: TGTGCCAGCAGGCCAGACCAAGAGACCCAGTACTTC.

This clone was picked up one time. The gene calls are TRBV5-6 and TRBJ2-7; D is uncertain. CDR1 is SGHDT, CDR2 YYEEEE, per germline. This CDR3 comprises 13 residues. V was shortened by 2 bases and J by 3 bases, with 9 bases between the two germline ends. CDR3 sequence (DNA): TGTGCCAGCAGCTTCCAGGAACGCTACGAGCAGTACTTC. Encoded protein: CASSFQERYEQYF. The whole variable domain, filled in from reference TRBV5-6 and TRBJ2-7, reads DAGVTQSPTHLIKTRGQQVTLRCSPKSGHDTVSWYQQALGQGPQFIFQYYEEEERQRGNFPDRFSGHQFPNYSSELNVNALLLGDSALYLCASSFQERYEQYFGPGTRLTVT.

This CDR3 reads CASSPRRGGTGELFF. CDR3 DNA sequence: TGTGCCAGTAGTCCGAGGCGGGGAGGAACCGGGGAGCTGTTTTTT. The V gene is TRBV19, the J gene TRBJ2-2; a possible D gene is TRBD2 (6 bases). V was cut by 5 bases and J by 5 bases, with 15 bases left in between. The CDR3 contains 15 residues. Germline assignment: CDR1 LNHDA and CDR2 SQIVND (reference sequence).

The chain carries TRBV11-2 and TRBJ2-3; maybe TRBD2 (6 bases). The CDR3 runs to 15 residues. V lost 5 bases and J 2 bases, leaving 14 bases between the germline ends. CDR1 is SGHAT and CDR2 is FQNNGV in the germline V gene. The DNA of the CDR3 is TGTGCCAGCAGCCCCCGGGAGCTGACCACAGATACGCAGTATTTT. It encodes CASSPRELTTDTQYF.

The V gene is TRBV7-3, the J gene TRBJ1-1; D possibly corresponds to TRBD1 (5 bases). Germline lookup yields CDR1 SGHTA and CDR2 FQGTGA. V gave up 2 bases and J gave up 1 base, with 11 bases separating them. This CDR3 is built from 15 residues. The CDR3, as DNA: TGTGCCAGCAGCTTAGTTCCGGGACCGAACACTGAAGCTTTCTTT. Protein product: CASSLVPGPNTEAFF. The full variable domain, in which reference TRBV7-3 and TRBJ1-1 provide the parts outside the CDR3, is GAGVSQTPSNKVTEKGKYVELRCDPISGHTALYWYRQSLGQGPEFLIYFQGTGAADDSGLPNDRFFAVRPEGSVSTLKIQRTERGDSAVYLCASSLVPGPNTEAFFGQGTRLTVV.

The chain has TRBV10-3 and TRBJ2-3, with 13 nucleotides matching TRBD2. This CDR3 has 15 residues. Germline assignment: CDR1 ENHRY and CDR2 SYGVKD. The trim removed 5 bases at V and 4 bases at J, leaving 3 bases unmatched. CDR3 coding DNA: TGTGCCATCAGTCGGACTAGCGGGGGCGCAGATACGCAGTATTTT. This translates into CAISRTSGGADTQYF.

This chain links TRBV24-1 with TRBJ2-5; weak D call: TRBD1 (6 bases). CDR1 is KGHDR, CDR2 SFDVKD, per germline. This CDR3 has 16 amino acids. Trimming shortened V by 4 bases and J by 5 bases, and 19 bases separated the two germline ends. CDR3 bases: TGTGCCACCAGTGACCGAACCCCGCGACAGGTTGAGACCCAGTACTTC. Its protein product is CATSDRTPRQVETQYF.

The V and J genes are TRBV7-3 and TRBJ2-2, with 7 bases aligning to TRBD2. The CDR3 is made up of 18 amino acids. Germline lookup yields CDR1 SGHTA and CDR2 FQGTGA. Trimming removed 0 bases from V and 6 bases from J; junction bases left unmatched: 13. This chain's CDR3 is CASSLTSAGVLGAGELFF. The CDR3, as DNA: TGTGCCAGCAGCTTAACAAGCGCGGGAGTGTTGGGTGCCGGGGAGCTGTTTTTT.